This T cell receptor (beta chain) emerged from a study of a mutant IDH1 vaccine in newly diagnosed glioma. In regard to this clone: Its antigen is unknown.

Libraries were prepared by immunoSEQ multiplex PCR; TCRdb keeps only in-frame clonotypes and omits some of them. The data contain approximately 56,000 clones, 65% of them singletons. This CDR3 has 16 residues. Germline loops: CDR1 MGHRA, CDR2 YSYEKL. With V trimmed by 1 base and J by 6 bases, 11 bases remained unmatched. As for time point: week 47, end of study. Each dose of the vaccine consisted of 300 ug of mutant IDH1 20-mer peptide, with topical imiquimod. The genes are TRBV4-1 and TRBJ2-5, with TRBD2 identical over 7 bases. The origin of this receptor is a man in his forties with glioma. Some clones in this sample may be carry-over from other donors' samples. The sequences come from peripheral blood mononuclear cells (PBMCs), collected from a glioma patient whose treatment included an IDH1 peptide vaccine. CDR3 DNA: TGCGCCAGCAGCCAAGGGCCGCGCGGGGGAATGAAGACCCAGTACTTC. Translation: CASSQGPRGGMKTQYF.